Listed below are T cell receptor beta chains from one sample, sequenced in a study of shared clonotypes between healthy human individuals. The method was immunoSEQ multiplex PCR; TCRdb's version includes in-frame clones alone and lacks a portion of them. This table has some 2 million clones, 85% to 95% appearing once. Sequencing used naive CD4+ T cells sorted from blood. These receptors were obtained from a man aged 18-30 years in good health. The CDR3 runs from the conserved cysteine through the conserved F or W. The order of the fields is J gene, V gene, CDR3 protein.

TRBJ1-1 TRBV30 CAWSLQGRTTEAFF
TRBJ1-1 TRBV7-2 CASSLLSGTEAFF
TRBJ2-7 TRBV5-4 CASSLGSGRASSEQYF
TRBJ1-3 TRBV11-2 CASSFERAGNTIYF
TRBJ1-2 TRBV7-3 CASSLSGQDGYTF
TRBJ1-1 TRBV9 CASSVYRDLNTEAFF
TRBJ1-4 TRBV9 CASSAGHGQGNEKLFF
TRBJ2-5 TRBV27 CASSLYREETQYF
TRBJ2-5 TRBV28 CASSRGDTQETQYF
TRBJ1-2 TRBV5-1 CASSFTAEYGYTF
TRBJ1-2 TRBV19 CASSIQVGTAYGYTF
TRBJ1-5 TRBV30 CAWSVVGPRNQPQHF
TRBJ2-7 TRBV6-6 CASSYSKYEQYF
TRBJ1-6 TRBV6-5 CASRRGSNSPLHF
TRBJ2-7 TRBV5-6 CASSLVGSGPYEQYF
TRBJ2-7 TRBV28 CASSDSPGPQNYEQYF
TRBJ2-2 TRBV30 CAFSSRDPGELFF
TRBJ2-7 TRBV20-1 CSARAGIKQYF
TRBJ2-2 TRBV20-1 CSARSSGELFF
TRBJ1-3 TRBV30 CAWSVKTLGNTIYF
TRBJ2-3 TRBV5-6 CASSLRPSGTNTDTQYF
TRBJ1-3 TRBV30 CASRKVTSGNTIYF
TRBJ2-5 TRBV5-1 CASSLGPTGTGETQYF
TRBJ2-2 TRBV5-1 CASSPGTVGRELFF
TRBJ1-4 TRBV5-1 CASSPTQTNEKLFF
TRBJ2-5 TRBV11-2 CASSLDSGGRGETQYF
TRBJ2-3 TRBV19 CASSIGGTGVTDTQYF
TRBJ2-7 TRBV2 CASLAGFDEQYF
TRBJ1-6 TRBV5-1 CASSLGQGNSPLHF
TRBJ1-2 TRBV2 CASSVQSYGYTF
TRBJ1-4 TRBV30 CAWEGQGEKKLFF
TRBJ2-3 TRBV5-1 CASGTTSGTDTQYF
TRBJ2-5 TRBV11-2 CASSLGKTGGQETQYF
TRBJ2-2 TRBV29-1 CSVRDLPNTGELFF
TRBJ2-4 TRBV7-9 CASSLAQGSRDIQYF